The 27 T cell receptor beta chains below were found in one sample sequenced in a study of blood T cell repertoires in COVID-19. Libraries were prepared by immunoSEQ multiplex PCR; TCRdb keeps only in-frame clonotypes and omits some of them. The sample has 100,000 to 120,000 clones, approximately 84% seen once. Sequenced material: peripheral blood. Receptor source: a man aged 40-49 years with acute or convalescent COVID-19.

V is TRBV10-3 and J is TRBJ1-2; 8 bases line up with TRBD1. CDR1 and CDR2 from the germline V gene are ENHRY and SYGVKD. J lost 13 bases, V lost 0 bases, and 10 bases had no gene match. This CDR3 region has 14 residues. The CDR3 reads CAISESGDRKWCTF. CDR3 bases: TGTGCCATCAGTGAGTCTGGGGACAGGAAATGGTGCACCTTC.

The gene calls are TRBV4-1 and TRBJ2-3; the match to TRBD2 covers 10 bases. The CDR3 contains 16 residues. Trimming removed 6 bases from V and 3 bases from J; junction bases left unmatched: 9. Germline lookup yields CDR1 MGHRA and CDR2 YSYEKL. CDR3: CASSRQPAGGTDTQYF. The CDR3 DNA is TGCGCCAGCAGTCGCCAGCCAGCGGGGGGGACAGATACGCAGTATTTT.

This clone was recorded once. The rearrangement uses TRBV2 and TRBJ2-3, with TRBD2 as a possible D gene (5 bases). V lost 3 bases and J 3 bases, leaving 13 bases between the germline ends. The germline CDR1 and CDR2 sequences are SNHLY and FYNNEI. The CDR3 has 15 residues. The CDR3, as DNA: TGTGCCAGCAGTGAGACGGTCGGGGTAACAGATACGCAGTATTTT. Translated: CASSETVGVTDTQYF.

The V gene is TRBV10-2, the J gene TRBJ2-7; 8 bases line up with TRBD1. Germline CDR1 and CDR2: WSHSY and SAAADI. The CDR3 length is 14 residues. The trim removed 5 bases at V and 4 bases at J, leaving 7 bases unmatched. CDR3 protein: CASSRTGLFYEQYF. The CDR3 DNA reads as TGCGCCAGCAGTCGGACAGGGCTATTTTACGAGCAGTACTTC.

V usage is TRBV19 and J usage is TRBJ2-3; D is undetermined. CDR1 and CDR2 from the germline V gene are LNHDA and SQIVND (reference sequence). With 4 bases removed from V and 0 bases from J, the gap between germline ends came to 8 bases. This CDR3 has 14 residues. In nucleotides, the CDR3 is TGTGCCAGTAGTAAATGGCAGAGCACAGATACGCAGTATTTT. Translated: CASSKWQSTDTQYF.

Turning to this clone: The identical CDR3 is also encoded by other nucleotide sequences in the sample. The V gene is TRBV7-9, the J gene TRBJ1-1; 7 positions agree with TRBD1. Unmatched junction bases numbered 4, after V lost 5 bases and J lost 4 bases. In germline, CDR1 is SEHNR, CDR2 FQNEAQ (reference sequence). This CDR3 is 13 amino acids long. The CDR3 bases are TGTGCCAGCAGCACTCAGGGGGGCACTGAAGCTTTCTTT. This translates into CASSTQGGTEAFF.

The V call is TRBV6-6, the J call TRBJ2-3; D call uncertain. From germline, CDR1 is MNHNY and CDR2 SVGAGI (reference sequence). The CDR3 has 15 residues. V was trimmed by 0 bases and J by 0 bases, leaving 7 bases between them. The CDR3 here is CASSYSESSTDTQYF. CDR3 sequence (DNA): TGTGCCAGCAGTTACTCCGAGTCTAGCACAGATACGCAGTATTTT.

CDR3 loop: CSLGTGGEAFF. As DNA, the CDR3 is TGCAGCCTGGGGACAGGTGGAGAGGCTTTCTTT. The V and J genes are TRBV29-1 and TRBJ1-1, with 8 bases fitting TRBD1. The junction had 10 bases not matched to a gene; V was cut back by 8 bases and J by 11 bases. From germline, CDR1 is SQVTM and CDR2 ANQGSEA. The CDR3 spans 11 residues.

The chain is built from TRBV9 and TRBJ2-3; the D is unclear. Trimming cost V 3 bases and J 1 base, with 6 bases left between them. Germline values: CDR1 SGDLS, CDR2 YYNGEE. The CDR3 consists of 13 residues. CDR3 DNA sequence: TGTGCCAGCAGCGCCAGCGGCACAGATACGCAGTATTTT. Its translation is CASSASGTDTQYF.

This clone was picked up one time. The J gene is TRBJ1-3, the V gene TRBV25-1; D not certain. Trimming removed 2 bases at V and 4 bases at J, with 15 bases between. The CDR3 length is 16 residues. Germline V lookup: CDR1 MGHDK, CDR2 SYGVNS. The CDR3, as DNA: TGTGCCAGCAGTGAAAATCTGGGCGGGCCCGGAAACACCATATATTTT. Its protein product is CASSENLGGPGNTIYF.

This chain connects TRBV29-1 to TRBJ2-1; a possible D gene is TRBD2 (7 bases). The CDR3 totals 14 residues. The V and J ends lost 5 bases and 12 bases respectively, with 23 bases between them. CDR1 and CDR2 (germline): SQVTM, ANQGSEA. The CDR3 DNA follows: TGCAGCGTTTATACAGGGAGGGTCCCCTTCGGGCAGTTCTTC. Protein sequence: CSVYTGRVPFGQFF.

This clone was counted between two and nine times. This chain links TRBV7-3 with TRBJ1-6; D gene ambiguous. Looked up from germline, CDR1 is SGHTA and CDR2 is FQGTGA. This CDR3 contains 15 residues. The V and J ends lost 4 bases and 6 bases respectively, with 13 bases between them. CDR3 loop: CASSYNGRSNSPLHF. The CDR3, as DNA: TGTGCCAGCAGCTACAATGGGAGGTCTAATTCACCCCTCCACTTT.

The V and J genes are TRBV24-1 and TRBJ1-5; TRBD1 aligns across 9 bases. Germline CDR1 reads KGHDR; CDR2 reads SFDVKD. The CDR3 contains 17 residues. V shed 4 bases and J 3 bases; nucleotides not matched to a gene: 9. In DNA form, the CDR3 reads TGTGCCACCAGTGACCGCACTTGGGACAGGGCCAATCAGCCCCAGCATTTT. Its protein product is CATSDRTWDRANQPQHF.

The genes are TRBV10-3 and TRBJ1-2, with 7 bases identical to TRBD1. Germline CDR1 reads ENHRY; CDR2 reads SYGVKD. This CDR3 comprises 13 residues. The ends lost 9 bases at V and 2 bases at J; junction bases unmatched: 6. CDR3 DNA: TGTGCCATTTGGGACAGCCAGAACTATGGCTACACCTTC. Protein product: CAIWDSQNYGYTF.

The genes are TRBV2 and TRBJ2-1; 7 nucleotides align to TRBD1. In germline, CDR1 is SNHLY, CDR2 FYNNEI. V trimming: 8 bases; J trimming: 7 bases; junction bases outside the gene matches: 2. CDR3 length: 11 amino acids. The CDR3 region is CASPRGNEQFF. As DNA, the CDR3 is TGTGCCAGCCCCAGGGGGAATGAGCAGTTCTTC.

The chain couples TRBV5-1 to TRBJ2-2; 9 bases are a match to TRBD1. This CDR3 is built from 16 residues. The J segment lost 7 bases and the V segment lost 0 bases, leaving 7 bases of the junction unmatched. The germline V gene has CDR1 SGHRS and CDR2 YFSETQ. The CDR3 DNA follows: TGCGCCAGCAGCTTGGCCCCGGGACAGGGAAGCGGGGAGCTGTTTTTT. The encoded protein is CASSLAPGQGSGELFF.

This clone was counted once. The chain recombines TRBV12-3 or TRBV12-4 with TRBJ2-3; tentatively, D is TRBD1 (5 bases). With 6 bases removed from V and 4 bases from J, the gap between germline ends came to 8 bases. This CDR3 comprises 12 residues. This CDR3 reads CASRQGSDTQYF. The CDR3, as DNA: TGTGCCAGCAGGCAGGGTTCAGATACGCAGTATTTT.

The chain uses TRBV5-4 and TRBJ2-2; weak D call: TRBD2 (6 bases). Germline CDR1 SGHNT, CDR2 YYREEE (reference sequence). V was shortened by 4 bases and J by 1 base, with 17 bases between the two germline ends. This CDR3 is 17 amino acids long. Written as DNA, the CDR3 is TGTGCCAGCAGCCCCGGTGGAGGGGCGCGGAACACCGGGGAGCTGTTTTTT. This translates into CASSPGGGARNTGELFF.

This rearrangement joins TRBV19 to TRBJ2-7; TRBD2 matches 8 bases. The germline V gene has CDR1 LNHDA and CDR2 SQIVND (reference sequence). Trimming at V came to 3 bases and at J to 3 bases, leaving 7 bases not matched to a gene. The CDR3 extends over 15 amino acids. CDR3 protein: CASSMQRGPYYEQYF. CDR3 bases: TGTGCCAGTAGTATGCAGCGGGGGCCCTACTACGAGCAGTACTTC.

The genes are TRBV5-1 and TRBJ2-7; D ambiguous. CDR1 and CDR2 (germline): SGHRS, YFSETQ. The CDR3 length is 14 residues. Between the trimmed V and J ends, which lost 0 bases and 4 bases, there was a span of 11 bases. CDR3 in amino acids: CASSLGSGVYEQYF. CDR3 DNA sequence: TGCGCCAGCAGCTTGGGGAGTGGCGTGTACGAGCAGTACTTC.

The chain combines TRBV18 with TRBJ2-3; tentative D call: TRBD2 (6 bases). CDR3 size: 13 residues. Germline-derived CDR1 and CDR2 are KGHSH and LQKENI. V dropped 2 bases and J dropped 7 bases, with 10 bases sitting between them. The CDR3 spells CASSPGGENTQYF. In DNA, the CDR3 is TGTGCCAGCTCACCAGGCGGGGAAAATACGCAGTATTTT.

The V and J genes are TRBV19 and TRBJ2-1; TRBD2 is a possible D gene (5 bases). The CDR3 totals 14 residues. The germline V and J ends were trimmed by 5 bases and 4 bases, with 12 bases remaining between them. Looked up from germline, CDR1 is LNHDA and CDR2 is SQIVND (reference sequence). The CDR3 DNA reads as TGTGCCAGTAGTTTTGGGCGGACTTACAATGAGCAGTTCTTC. It yields the protein CASSFGRTYNEQFF.

The chain has TRBV4-1 and TRBJ2-3; 8 positions agree with TRBD1. V was clipped by 4 bases and J by 4 bases; unmatched bases: 7. CDR1 MGHRA and CDR2 YSYEKL come from the germline V gene. The length of the CDR3 is 15 residues. This CDR3 is CASSLAGTGADTQYF. In DNA, the CDR3 is TGCGCCAGCAGCCTTGCAGGGACAGGAGCAGATACGCAGTATTTT.

The gene calls are TRBV27 and TRBJ2-1; TRBD1 matches at 10 bases. With V trimmed by 6 bases and J by 7 bases, 9 bases remained unmatched. The CDR3 loop spans 15 amino acids. Germline CDR1 is MNHEY and CDR2 is SMNVEV (reference sequence). CDR3 in amino acids: CASSPRDRGGNEQFF. For the CDR3, the DNA is TGTGCCAGCAGCCCCCGGGACAGGGGTGGAAATGAGCAGTTCTTC.

This rearrangement joins TRBV25-1 to TRBJ2-5; 8 nucleotides agree with TRBD1. CDR1 is MGHDK and CDR2 is SYGVNS in the germline V gene. V was pared by 5 bases and J by 2 bases, with 4 bases of the junction left unmatched. The CDR3 length is 14 residues. CDR3 in amino acids: CASSKWTGQETQYF. The CDR3 DNA reads TGTGCCAGCAGTAAATGGACAGGGCAAGAGACCCAGTACTTC.

The chain couples TRBV5-1 to TRBJ2-1; possible D gene TRBD2, 7 bases. Trimming removed 0 bases from V and 10 bases from J, with 20 bases in between. The length of the CDR3 is 16 residues. The germline CDR1 and CDR2 sequences are SGHRS and YFSETQ. The CDR3 region is CASSLDRGAERHEQFF. Written as DNA, the CDR3 is TGCGCCAGCAGCTTGGATCGGGGGGCGGAGAGACACGAGCAGTTCTTC.

The chain couples TRBV6-5 to TRBJ1-4; D not certain. This CDR3 is 12 amino acids long. Germline CDR1 reads MNHEY; CDR2 reads SVGAGI. The V and J ends lost 6 bases and 3 bases respectively, with 5 bases between them. CDR3 residues: CASRRANEKLFF. The CDR3 DNA is TGTGCCAGCAGGAGGGCTAATGAAAAACTGTTTTTT.